This TCR beta chain was observed in a study of blood T cell dynamics during melanoma immunotherapy. Time point defined: week 3, after first cycle of checkpoint inhibitor. Assay: immunoSEQ multiplex PCR; the TCRdb copy retains only in-frame clones and omits some. The table lists approximately 13,000 clones, under 95% of them singletons. The TCR sequence derives from a human donor with melanoma. The input for sequencing was effector memory CD8+ T cells from blood, taken from a patient treated with checkpoint blockade.

This CDR3 is CASSLDTAGVLRYF. The DNA of the CDR3 is TGCGCCAGCAGCCTCGACACTGCCGGGGTTCTTAGGTACTTC. The J gene is TRBJ2-5, the V gene TRBV5-1, with D maybe TRBD2 (5 bases). The germline V gene has CDR1 SGHRS and CDR2 YFSETQ. Trimming left V 4 bases short and J 13 bases short, with 23 bases between. The CDR3 totals 14 residues.